These 10 T cell receptor beta chains share one sample of origin, sequenced in a study of Siglec-9 on CD8 T cells in melanoma. The method was immunoSEQ multiplex PCR; TCRdb's version includes in-frame clones alone and lacks a portion of them. The repertoire holds about 36,000 clones, approximately 83% seen once, with 1.8% in the top ten. The source material was Siglec-9- CD8+ T cells sorted from blood. The receptor set was obtained from a human donor in good health.

This clone has only one observation. The chain recombines TRBV7-3 with TRBJ2-1; perhaps D is TRBD1 or TRBD2 (6 bases each). The ends were cut back, 5 bases at V and 5 bases at J, with 10 bases in the middle. Germline V gives CDR1 SGHTA, CDR2 FQGTGA. The CDR3 is 13 residues long. CDR3 in DNA: TGTGCCAGCAGCCCTCGGGGGCACAATGAGCAGTTCTTC. This gives the protein CASSPRGHNEQFF.

The rearrangement uses TRBV7-8 and TRBJ2-5; 8 nucleotides match TRBD1. The germline CDR1 and CDR2 sequences are SGHVS and FQNEAQ. There are 18 residues in the CDR3. V lost 2 bases to trimming and J lost 5 bases; unmatched junction nucleotides: 16. This chain's CDR3 is CASSLPSPDRVIPETQYF. The CDR3 DNA reads as TGTGCCAGCAGCTTACCGAGTCCGGACAGGGTGATCCCTGAGACCCAGTACTTC. The full variable domain, in which reference TRBV7-8 and TRBJ2-5 provide the parts outside the CDR3, is GAGVSQSPRYKVAKRGQDVALRCDPISGHVSLFWYQQALGQGPEFLTYFQNEAQLDKSGLPSDRFFAERPEGSVSTLKIQRTQQEDSAVYLCASSLPSPDRVIPETQYFGPGTRLLVL.

As DNA, the CDR3 is TGTGCCAGCAGTTTATCAGGGGACTTGAACACTGAAGCTTTCTTT. Protein product: CASSLSGDLNTEAFF. The chain recombines TRBV27 with TRBJ1-1, with a tentative D call TRBD1 (5 bases). The CDR3 has 15 amino acids. The V end lost 0 bases, the J end lost 0 bases, and 8 bases lay between the germline ends. Germline V lookup: CDR1 MNHEY, CDR2 SMNVEV (reference sequence).

The chain couples TRBV7-9 to TRBJ2-2; D is ambiguous. The length of the CDR3 is 16 residues. V was cut by 4 bases and J by 4 bases, with 16 bases left in between. The germline V gene has CDR1 SEHNR and CDR2 FQNEAQ (reference sequence). CDR3 DNA: TGTGCCAGCAGCTCTCGGACCTCCCGGTCCACCGGGGAGCTGTTTTTT. It is translated as CASSSRTSRSTGELFF.

The rearrangement joins TRBV27 to TRBJ2-1, with TRBD2 as a possible D gene (6 bases). CDR3 length: 14 residues. The germline gives CDR1 MNHEY, CDR2 SMNVEV (reference sequence). Trimming took 0 bases from V and 10 from J, leaving 13 bases between them. CDR3 amino acids: CASSLSGGANEQFF. For the CDR3, the DNA is TGTGCCAGCAGTTTATCGGGGGGTGCAAACGAGCAGTTCTTC.

V usage is TRBV28 and J usage is TRBJ1-2; D might be TRBD1 (5 bases). The CDR3 is 16 amino acids. Germline V gene sequence: CDR1 MDHEN, CDR2 SYDVKM. Trimming removed 7 bases at V and 0 bases at J, with 18 bases between. Here the CDR3 reads CASTLGGVGANYGYTF. CDR3 in DNA: TGTGCCAGCACCCTGGGGGGGGTTGGAGCTAACTATGGCTACACCTTC.

The V and J genes are TRBV29-1 and TRBJ2-1; D gene unclear. This CDR3 region has 10 residues. Trimming took 7 bases from V and 5 from J, leaving 6 bases between them. Per the germline V gene, CDR1 is SQVTM and CDR2 is ANQGSEA. The CDR3 here is CSAGDNEQFF. The CDR3, as DNA: TGCAGCGCGGGCGACAATGAGCAGTTCTTC.

CDR3 nucleotides: TGTGCCAGCAGTGACATAGGGGCGAGCGGGTTTTACAATGAGCAGTTCTTC. This gives the protein CASSDIGASGFYNEQFF. The genes are TRBV27 and TRBJ2-1, with a possible D match to TRBD2 (6 bases). Germline CDR1 and CDR2: MNHEY and SMNVEV (reference sequence). The CDR3 has 17 residues. V shed 5 bases and J shed 4 bases, with 21 bases lying between them.

The rearrangement links TRBV27 to TRBJ2-7, with TRBD2 matching over 11 bases. Losses at the gene ends were 6 bases for V and 1 base for J; bases not matched to a gene: 5. CDR3 length: 15 residues. In germline, CDR1 is MNHEY, CDR2 SMNVEV (reference sequence). Here the CDR3 reads CASRSGTSGSYEQYF. The CDR3, as DNA: TGTGCCAGCAGATCCGGGACTAGCGGATCCTACGAGCAGTACTTC.

The chain uses TRBV27 and TRBJ2-5; perhaps D is TRBD1 or TRBD2 (5 bases each). The V and J ends lost 5 bases and 4 bases respectively, with 11 bases between them. This CDR3 has 13 residues. Germline V gene data show CDR1 as MNHEY and CDR2 as SMNVEV (reference sequence). CDR3 bases: TGTGCCAGCAGTCCTACGGGGCCAGAGACCCAGTACTTC. Residues: CASSPTGPETQYF.